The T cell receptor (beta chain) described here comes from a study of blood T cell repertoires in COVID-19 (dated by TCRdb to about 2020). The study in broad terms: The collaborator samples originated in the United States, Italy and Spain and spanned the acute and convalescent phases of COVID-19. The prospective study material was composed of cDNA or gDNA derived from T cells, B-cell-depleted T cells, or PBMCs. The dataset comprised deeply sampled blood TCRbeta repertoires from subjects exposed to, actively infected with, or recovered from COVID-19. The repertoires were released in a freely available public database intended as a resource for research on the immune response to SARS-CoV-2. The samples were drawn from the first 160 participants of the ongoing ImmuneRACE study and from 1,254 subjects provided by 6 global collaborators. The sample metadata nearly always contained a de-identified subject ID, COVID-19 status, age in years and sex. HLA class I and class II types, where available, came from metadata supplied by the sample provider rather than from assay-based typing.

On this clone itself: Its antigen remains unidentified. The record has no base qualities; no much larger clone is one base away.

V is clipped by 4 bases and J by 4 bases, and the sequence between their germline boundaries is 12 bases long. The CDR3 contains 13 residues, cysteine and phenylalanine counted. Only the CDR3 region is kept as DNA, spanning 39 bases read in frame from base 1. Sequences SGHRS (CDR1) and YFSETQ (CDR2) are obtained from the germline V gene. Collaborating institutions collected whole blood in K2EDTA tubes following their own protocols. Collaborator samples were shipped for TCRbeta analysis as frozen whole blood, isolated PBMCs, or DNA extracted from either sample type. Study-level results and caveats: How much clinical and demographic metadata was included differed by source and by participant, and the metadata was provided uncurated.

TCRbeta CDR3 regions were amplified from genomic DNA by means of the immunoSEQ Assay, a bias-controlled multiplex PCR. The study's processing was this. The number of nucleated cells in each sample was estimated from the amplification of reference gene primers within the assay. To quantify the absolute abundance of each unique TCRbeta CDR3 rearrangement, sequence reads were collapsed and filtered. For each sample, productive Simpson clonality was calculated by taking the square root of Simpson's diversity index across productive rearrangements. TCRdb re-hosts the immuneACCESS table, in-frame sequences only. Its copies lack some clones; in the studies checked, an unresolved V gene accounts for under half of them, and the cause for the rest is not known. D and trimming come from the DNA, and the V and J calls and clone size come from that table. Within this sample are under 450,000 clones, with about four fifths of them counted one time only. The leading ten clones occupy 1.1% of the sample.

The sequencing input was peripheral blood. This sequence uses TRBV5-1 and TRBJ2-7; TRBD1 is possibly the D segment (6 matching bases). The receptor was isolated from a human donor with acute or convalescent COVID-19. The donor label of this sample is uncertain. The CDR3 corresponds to CASSEGRGYEQYF. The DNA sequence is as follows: TGCGCCAGCAGCGAGGGAAGGGGGTACGAGCAGTACTTC.